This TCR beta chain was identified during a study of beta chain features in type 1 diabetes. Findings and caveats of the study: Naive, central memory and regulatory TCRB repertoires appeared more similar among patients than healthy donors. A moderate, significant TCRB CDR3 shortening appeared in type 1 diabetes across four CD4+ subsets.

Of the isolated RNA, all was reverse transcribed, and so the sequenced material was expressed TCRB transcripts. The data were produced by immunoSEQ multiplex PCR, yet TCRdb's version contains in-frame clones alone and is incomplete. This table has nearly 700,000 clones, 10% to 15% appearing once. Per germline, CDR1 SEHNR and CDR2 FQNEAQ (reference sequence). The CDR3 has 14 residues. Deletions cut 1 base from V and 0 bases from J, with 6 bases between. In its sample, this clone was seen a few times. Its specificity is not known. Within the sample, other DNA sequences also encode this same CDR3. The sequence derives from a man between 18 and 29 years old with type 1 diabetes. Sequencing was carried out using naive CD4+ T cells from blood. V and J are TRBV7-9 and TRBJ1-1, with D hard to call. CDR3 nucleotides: TGTGCCAGCAGCTTAGGGCCGTTGAACACTGAAGCTTTCTTT. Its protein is CASSLGPLNTEAFF.